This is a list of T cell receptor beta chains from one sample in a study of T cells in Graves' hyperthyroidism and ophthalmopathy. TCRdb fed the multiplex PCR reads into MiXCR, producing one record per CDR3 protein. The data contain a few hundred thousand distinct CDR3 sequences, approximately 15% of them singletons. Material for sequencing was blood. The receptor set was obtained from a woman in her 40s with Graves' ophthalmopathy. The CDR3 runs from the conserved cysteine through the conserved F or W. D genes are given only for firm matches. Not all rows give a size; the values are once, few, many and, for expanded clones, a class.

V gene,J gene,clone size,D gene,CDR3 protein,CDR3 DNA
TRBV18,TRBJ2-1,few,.,CASSPGTSYGEQFF,TGTGCCAGCTCACCGGGGACGTCTTACGGTGAGCAGTTCTTC
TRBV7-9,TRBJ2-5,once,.,CASSPGGGHETQYF,TGTGCCAGCAGCCCCGGCGGGGGCCACGAGACCCAGTACTTC
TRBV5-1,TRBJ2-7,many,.,CASSPGWGTKLYEQYF,TGCGCCAGCAGCCCCGGCTGGGGAACGAAGCTCTACGAGCAGTACTTC
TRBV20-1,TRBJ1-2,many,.,CSAPDGGQNPPHTF,TGCAGTGCCCCCGATGGGGGACAAAACCCTCCTCACACCTTC
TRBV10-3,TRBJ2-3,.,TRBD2,CAISGTSGGTDTQYF,TGTGCCATCAGTGGTACTAGCGGGGGGACAGATACGCAGTATTTT
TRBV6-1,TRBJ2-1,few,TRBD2,CATQGLSGVSYNEQFF,TGTGCCACCCAAGGACTTAGCGGGGTTTCCTACAATGAGCAGTTCTTC
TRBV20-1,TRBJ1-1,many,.,CSARVLGRNTEAFF,TGCAGTGCTAGAGTCTTGGGCCGTAACACTGAAGCTTTCTTT
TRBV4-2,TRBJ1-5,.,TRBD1,CASSQDGGTGTHQPQHF,TGTGCCAGCAGCCAAGATGGCGGGACAGGAACCCATCAGCCCCAGCATTTT
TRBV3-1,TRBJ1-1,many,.,CASSQDSVTTEAFF,TGTGCCAGCAGCCAAGATAGCGTGACAACCGAAGCTTTCTTT
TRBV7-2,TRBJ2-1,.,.,CASSLHGDSYNEQFF,TGTGCCAGCAGCTTACACGGGGACTCCTACAATGAGCAGTTCTTC
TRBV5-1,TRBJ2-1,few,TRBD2,CASSLAELAGGYEQFF,TGCGCCAGCAGCTTGGCAGAGCTAGCGGGTGGGTATGAGCAGTTCTTC
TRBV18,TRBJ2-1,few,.,CASSPPWGTRELGNEQFF,TGTGCCAGCTCACCACCGTGGGGGACCAGGGAGCTAGGCAATGAGCAGTTCTTC
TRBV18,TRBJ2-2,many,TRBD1,CASSPRDSDTGELFF,TGTGCCAGCTCACCCAGGGACAGCGACACCGGGGAGCTGTTTTTT
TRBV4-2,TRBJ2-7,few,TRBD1,CASSQDGQVREQYF,TGTGCCAGCAGCCAAGACGGACAGGTTCGAGAGCAGTACTTC
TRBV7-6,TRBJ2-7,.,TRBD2,CASSPSSGGLYEQYF,TGTGCCAGCAGCCCCAGTAGCGGGGGCCTTTACGAGCAGTACTTC
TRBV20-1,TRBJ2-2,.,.,CSAPPRRENTGELFF,TGCAGTGCACCGCCTCGGAGGGAGAACACCGGGGAGCTGTTTTTT
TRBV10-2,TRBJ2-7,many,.,CASSRQGLRSNGAYEQYF,TGCGCCAGCAGTCGTCAGGGGCTCCGAAGCAACGGGGCTTACGAGCAGTACTTC
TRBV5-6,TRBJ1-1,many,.,CASSLGQVSLRVAFF,TGTGCCAGCAGCTTGGGACAGGTTTCCCTACGGGTGGCTTTCTTT
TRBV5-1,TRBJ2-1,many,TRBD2,CASSLVGREYNEQFF,TGCGCCAGCAGCTTGGTAGGGCGGGAGTACAATGAGCAGTTCTTC
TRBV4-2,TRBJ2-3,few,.,CASSQDPGPAVTQYF,TGTGCCAGCAGCCAAGATCCGGGACCCGCGGTTACGCAGTATTTT
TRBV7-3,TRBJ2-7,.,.,CASSPPQGSQGSYEQYF,TGTGCCAGCAGCCCGCCTCAAGGGAGCCAGGGGTCCTACGAGCAGTACTTC
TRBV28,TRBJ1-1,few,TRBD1,CASSLRLTGAKAFF,TGTGCCAGCAGTTTAAGGCTGACAGGGGCTAAAGCTTTCTTT
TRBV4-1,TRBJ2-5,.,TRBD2,CASSQRRLAGSQETQYF,TGCGCCAGCAGCCAGAGGAGGCTAGCGGGAAGTCAAGAGACCCAGTACTTC